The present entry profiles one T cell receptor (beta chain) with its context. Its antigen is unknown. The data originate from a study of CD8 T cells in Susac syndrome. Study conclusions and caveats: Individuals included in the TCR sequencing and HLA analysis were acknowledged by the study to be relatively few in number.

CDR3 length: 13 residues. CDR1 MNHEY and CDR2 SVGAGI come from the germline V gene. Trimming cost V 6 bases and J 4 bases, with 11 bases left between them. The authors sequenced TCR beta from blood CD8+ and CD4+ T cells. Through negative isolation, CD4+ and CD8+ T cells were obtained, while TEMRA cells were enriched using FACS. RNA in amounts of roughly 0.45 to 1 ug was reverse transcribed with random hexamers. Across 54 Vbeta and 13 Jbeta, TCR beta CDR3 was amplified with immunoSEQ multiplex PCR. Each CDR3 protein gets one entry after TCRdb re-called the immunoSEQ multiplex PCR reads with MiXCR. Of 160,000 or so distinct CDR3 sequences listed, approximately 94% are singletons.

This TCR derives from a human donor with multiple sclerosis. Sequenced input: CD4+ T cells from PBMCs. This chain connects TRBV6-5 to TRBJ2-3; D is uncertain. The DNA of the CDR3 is TGTGCCAGCAGACGCGAAGGGCCAGATACGCAGTATTTT. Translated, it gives CASRREGPDTQYF.